These 21 T cell receptor beta chains were all obtained from the same sample, sequenced in a study of human T cells and chemical hapten exposure. The total RNA was obtained from whole blood that was not fractionated. MiXCR was run by TCRdb on the 5' RACE reads, yielding one entry per CDR3 protein. The sample has 110,000 or so distinct CDR3 sequences, 15% to 20% seen once. Source of these receptors: a human donor in good health.

This clonotype showed up many times. The chain has TRBV11-2 and TRBJ2-2; D is unresolved. CDR1 is SGHAT, CDR2 FQNNGV, per germline. V lost 3 bases and J lost 4, with 9 bases in between. CDR3 length: 14 amino acids. The CDR3 nucleotides read TGTGCCAGCAGCTTTAAGCGAACCACCGGGGAGCTGTTTTTT. Protein product: CASSFKRTTGELFF.

This chain joins TRBV15 and TRBJ2-1; D uncertain. Trimming left V 3 bases short and J 0 bases short, with 9 bases between. The CDR3 loop spans 15 amino acids. The germline V gene has CDR1 LNHNV and CDR2 YYDKDF (reference sequence). The DNA of the CDR3 is TGTGCCACCAGCAGGGGGAAAACCTCCTACAATGAGCAGTTCTTC. Protein sequence: CATSRGKTSYNEQFF.

The chain joins TRBV12-3 or TRBV12-4 to TRBJ1-5; tentative D call: TRBD1 (5 bases). The CDR3 has 13 amino acids. V was pared by 5 bases and J by 4 bases, with 9 bases between. The CDR3 loop reads CASSRPGNQPQHF. CDR3 nucleotides: TGTGCCAGCAGTCGACCAGGGAATCAGCCCCAGCATTTT.

This clonotype has just a few counts. The chain couples TRBV27 to TRBJ2-1; the match to TRBD2 covers 8 bases. Looked up from germline, CDR1 is MNHEY and CDR2 is SMNVEV (reference sequence). J gave up 3 bases and V 6 bases, and 10 bases lay outside the gene matches. The CDR3 length is 16 residues. For the CDR3, the DNA is TGTGCCAGCAGCGGGAGGGCCCATCCGGACTACAATGAGCAGTTCTTC. Its translation is CASSGRAHPDYNEQFF.

This rearrangement joins TRBV19 to TRBJ2-1; D remains ambiguous. Germline-derived CDR1 and CDR2 are LNHDA and SQIVND (reference sequence). The V and J ends lost 5 bases and 9 bases respectively, with 11 bases between them. This CDR3 has 12 amino acids. The CDR3 nucleotides are TGTGCCAGTAGTCGGACGCCCGGTGAGCAGTTCTTC. It is translated as CASSRTPGEQFF.

This clonotype was seen a single time. This chain uses TRBV6-6 with TRBJ1-5; no reliable D call. The germline gives CDR1 MNHNY, CDR2 SVGAGI (reference sequence). The CDR3 runs 14 residues. The V end lost 5 bases, the J end lost 3 bases, and 11 bases lay between the germline ends. The CDR3 region is CASSTDGSNQPQHF. The CDR3 region has the DNA TGTGCCAGCAGTACGGACGGATCCAATCAGCCCCAGCATTTT.

This chain joins TRBV6-4 and TRBJ2-3, with D perhaps TRBD1 or TRBD2 (5 bases each). Looked up from germline, CDR1 is MRHNA and CDR2 is SNTAGT. The CDR3 totals 15 residues. The germline V and J ends were trimmed by 6 bases and 3 bases, with 16 bases remaining between them. The CDR3 DNA is TGTGCCAGCAGCTCCAATGGGGGAGAGACAGATACGCAGTATTTT. Translating gives CASSSNGGETDTQYF.

The chain has TRBV20-1 and TRBJ2-2; D remains ambiguous. Deletions cut 0 bases from V and 4 bases from J, with 9 bases between. Germline CDR1 and CDR2: DFQATT and SNEGSKA (reference sequence). The CDR3 extends over 14 amino acids. The CDR3 is CSARDLGFTGELFF. The CDR3 DNA follows: TGCAGTGCTAGAGATCTGGGCTTCACCGGGGAGCTGTTTTTT.

This clonotype was detected a few times. The chain combines TRBV4-1 with TRBJ2-3; the match to TRBD1 covers 12 bases. Losses at the gene ends were 1 base for V and 5 bases for J; bases not matched to a gene: 7. CDR1 is MGHRA, CDR2 YSYEKL, per germline. This CDR3 comprises 17 residues. The CDR3 loop reads CASSQVWGQGALDTQYF. DNA of the CDR3: TGCGCCAGCAGCCAAGTTTGGGGACAGGGGGCTTTAGATACGCAGTATTTT.

This clonotype was found a few times. The chain carries TRBV12-3 or TRBV12-4 and TRBJ1-4; a weak D match, TRBD1 (5 bases). The CDR3 covers 12 residues. V lost 6 bases and J lost 7, with 9 bases in between. CDR3 DNA: TGTGCCAGCAGCCCGACAGTTGAAAAACTGTTTTTT. Its protein is CASSPTVEKLFF.

This clonotype was counted a single time. The CDR3 coding sequence is TGTGCCAGCAGTTACCTGGGGGGGGTGAGCTCCTACAATGAGCAGTTCTTC. It yields the protein CASSYLGGVSSYNEQFF. The V and J genes are TRBV6-5 and TRBJ2-1; 7 positions match TRBD2. CDR1 is MNHEY, CDR2 SVGAGI, per germline. This CDR3 region has 17 residues. Trimming at V came to 2 bases and at J to 0 bases, leaving 7 bases not matched to a gene.

This clonotype turned up a few times. This chain uses TRBV29-1 with TRBJ2-3; D is unclear. This CDR3 is built from 13 residues. Trimming removed 3 bases from V and 8 bases from J, with 15 bases in between. CDR1 SQVTM and CDR2 ANQGSEA come from the germline V gene. The CDR3 DNA reads TGCAGCGTTGATTTCTCGGTAGACGGTACGCAGTATTTT. This encodes CSVDFSVDGTQYF.

The V gene is TRBV4-2, the J gene TRBJ2-2; unclear D gene. Germline V CDR1 and CDR2: LGHNA, YNFKEQ. This CDR3 has 15 residues. The V end was cut by 1 base, the J end by 2 bases, with 8 bases between. CDR3 residues: CASSQGARNTGELFF. CDR3 sequence (DNA): TGTGCCAGCAGCCAAGGGGCTAGAAACACCGGGGAGCTGTTTTTT.

V and J are TRBV30 and TRBJ2-6; perhaps TRBD2 as D (6 bases). V lost 1 base and J lost 2, with 6 bases in between. This CDR3 has 14 residues. In germline, CDR1 is GTSNPN, CDR2 SVGIG (reference sequence). The CDR3 DNA reads as TGTGCCTGGAGTGGGGGGGCTGGGGCCAACGTCCTGACTTTC. This sequence encodes CAWSGGAGANVLTF.

This clonotype was seen a handful of times. This chain uses TRBV5-1 with TRBJ2-5; D call uncertain. The CDR3 contains 11 residues. V lost 4 bases and J 2 bases, leaving 3 bases between the germline ends. The germline CDR1 and CDR2 sequences are SGHRS and YFSETQ. The CDR3: CASSEQETQYF. CDR3 coding DNA: TGCGCCAGCAGCGAACAAGAGACCCAGTACTTC.

V and J are TRBV4-2 and TRBJ2-3; D not certain. Germline-derived CDR1 and CDR2 are LGHNA and YNFKEQ. CDR3 length: 12 residues. V lost 4 bases, J lost 6 bases, and 8 bases lay in between. The CDR3 sequence is CASSRPLDTQYF. CDR3 in DNA: TGTGCCAGCAGCCGGCCCCTGGATACGCAGTATTTT.

The chain recombines TRBV20-1 with TRBJ2-7; 10 bases map to TRBD2. The junction had 10 bases not matched to a gene; V was cut back by 4 bases and J by 4 bases. The CDR3 extends over 15 amino acids. CDR1 is DFQATT and CDR2 is SNEGSKA in the germline V gene (reference sequence). The CDR3 loop reads CSAILSSGRTYEQYF. In DNA, the CDR3 is TGCAGTGCTATCCTATCTAGCGGGAGAACGTACGAGCAGTACTTC.

This clonotype was counted a few times. CDR3 amino acids: CSAKGVGELFF. CDR3 DNA sequence: TGCAGTGCTAAAGGGGTAGGGGAGCTGTTTTTT. The gene calls are TRBV20-1 and TRBJ2-2, with D possibly being TRBD1 (5 bases). The CDR3 contains 11 residues. Germline V lookup: CDR1 DFQATT, CDR2 SNEGSKA (reference sequence). V was cut by 4 bases and J by 8 bases, with 8 bases left in between.

This clonotype was counted only a few times. This chain links TRBV4-1 with TRBJ1-2; no clear D gene. V was shortened by 4 bases and J by 4 bases, with 19 bases between the two germline ends. This CDR3 has 16 residues. Germline CDR1 MGHRA, CDR2 YSYEKL. The CDR3 sequence: CASSPNKFRIPYGYTF. CDR3 nucleotide sequence: TGCGCCAGCAGCCCAAACAAGTTCAGGATTCCCTATGGCTACACCTTC.

This clonotype was found a few times. The CDR3 is CASSARGALGQPQHF. The CDR3 nucleotides read TGTGCCAGCAGTGCCAGAGGGGCACTTGGTCAGCCCCAGCATTTT. The chain recombines TRBV25-1 with TRBJ1-5; weak D call: TRBD1 (5 bases). In germline, CDR1 is MGHDK, CDR2 SYGVNS. This CDR3 is 15 amino acids long. Trimming shortened V by 4 bases and J by 6 bases, and 16 bases separated the two germline ends.

The table lists this clonotype with a few counts. This chain connects TRBV7-8 to TRBJ2-7; 9 nucleotides align to TRBD2. From germline, CDR1 is SGHVS and CDR2 FQNEAQ. Unmatched junction bases numbered 9, after V lost 7 bases and J lost 2 bases. The CDR3 spans 15 residues. The CDR3: CASTSPGLATYEQYF. The CDR3 DNA follows: TGTGCCAGCACCTCACCTGGACTAGCGACCTACGAGCAGTACTTC.